This T cell receptor (beta chain) was observed in a study of PD-1 blockade in classical Hodgkin lymphoma. General study points: The authors have not defined what causes the repertoire differences, possibly disease activity or prior therapy. Whereas CD4+ TCR diversity had risen significantly by C4D1, CD8+ TCR diversity had not. Compared with healthy donors, newly diagnosed patients reportedly showed lower baseline TCR diversity.

The repertoire was sequenced with immunoSEQ multiplex PCR; TCRdb's copy has only in-frame clones and lacks some. Of tens of thousands of clones listed, just over 90% are singletons. Points on this clone: Its antigen is unidentified.

Every patient had relapsed following autologous stem cell transplantation, and cohorts differed in brentuximab vedotin exposure. This specimen consisted of peripheral blood mononuclear cells (PBMCs), obtained at baseline. This receptor was obtained from a human donor with classical Hodgkin lymphoma.

The CDR3 protein is CASGGMGEKLFF. The CDR3 DNA follows: TGTGCCAGCGGGGGGATGGGTGAAAAACTGTTTTTT. The chain recombines TRBV7-2 with TRBJ1-4, with D tentatively TRBD1 (5 bases). This CDR3 comprises 12 residues. V was clipped by 8 bases and J by 7 bases, with 11 bases between them. Germline assignment: CDR1 SGHTA and CDR2 FQGNSA.